These 27 T cell receptor beta chains were all obtained from the same sample, sequenced in a study of blood T cell repertoires in COVID-19. Using immunoSEQ multiplex PCR, the repertoire was profiled, and TCRdb retains in-frame clones only, with some absent. The table records 200,000 to 250,000 clones, roughly four fifths of them present only once. Sequencing was done on a sample of peripheral blood. These receptors were collected from a woman between 35 and 50 years old with acute or convalescent COVID-19.

This chain joins TRBV4-2 and TRBJ1-1; D gene uncertain. V was trimmed by 0 bases and J by 2 bases, leaving 19 bases between them. Germline V CDR1 and CDR2: LGHNA, YNFKEQ. The CDR3 has 18 residues. Here the CDR3 reads CASSQDITRTSKNTEAFF. The CDR3 coding sequence is TGTGCCAGCAGCCAAGATATTACCCGAACCAGTAAAAACACTGAAGCTTTCTTT.

The chain uses TRBV4-2 and TRBJ2-7; D is unclear. The V gene lost 4 bases and the J gene lost 2 bases, with 9 bases spanning the gap. The germline gives CDR1 LGHNA, CDR2 YNFKEQ. CDR3 length: 13 residues. The CDR3 DNA reads TGTGCCAGCAGCCCGAGTCCCCCCTACGAGCAGTACTTC. Translation gives CASSPSPPYEQYF.

This chain's CDR3 is CASSQVNSNTEAFF. Written as DNA, the CDR3 is TGTGCCAGCAGCCAAGTAAACTCGAACACTGAAGCTTTCTTT. V is TRBV3-1 (or the pseudogene TRBV3-2) and J is TRBJ1-1; D gene ambiguous. Per germline, CDR1 LGHDT and CDR2 YNNKEL (reference sequence). Between the trimmed V and J ends, which lost 1 base and 1 base, there was a span of 7 bases. This CDR3 is built from 14 residues.

This sequence joins TRBV24-1 and TRBJ1-1; unclear D gene. CDR1 is KGHDR, CDR2 SFDVKD, per germline. The CDR3 totals 13 residues. V was trimmed by 7 bases and J by 1 base, leaving 9 bases between them. The CDR3 sequence is CATRGGPNTEAFF. Written as DNA, the CDR3 is TGTGCCACCAGAGGAGGGCCGAACACTGAAGCTTTCTTT.

The chain uses TRBV11-2 and TRBJ1-5, with 10 bases aligning to TRBD1. V shed 5 bases and J 3 bases; nucleotides not matched to a gene: 10. The germline CDR1 and CDR2 sequences are SGHAT and FQNNGV. This CDR3 region has 17 residues. The CDR3 sequence is CASSPETGGPINQPQHF. DNA of the CDR3: TGTGCCAGCAGCCCCGAGACAGGGGGCCCCATCAATCAGCCCCAGCATTTT.

The gene calls are TRBV5-1 and TRBJ2-7; 7 bases line up with TRBD1. CDR3 length equals 12 residues. Per the germline V gene, CDR1 is SGHRS and CDR2 is YFSETQ. V dropped 5 bases and J dropped 6; count of bases not matched to a gene: 5. CDR3 residues: CASRGTVGEQYF. DNA of the CDR3: TGCGCCAGCAGGGGGACAGTAGGCGAGCAGTACTTC. The full variable domain, with the rest looked up from reference TRBV5-1 and TRBJ2-7, is KAGVTQTPRYLIKTRGQQVTLSCSPISGHRSVSWYQQTPGQGLQFLFEYFSETQRNKGNFPGRFSGRQFSNSRSEMNVSTLELGDSALYLCASRGTVGEQYFGPGTRLTVT.

The chain links TRBV30 to TRBJ2-5; 7 bases align to TRBD2. With V trimmed by 0 bases and J by 2 bases, 6 bases remained unmatched. The CDR3 spans 15 residues. Germline CDR1 reads GTSNPN; CDR2 reads SVGIG (reference sequence). The CDR3 loop reads CAWSVMGLPQETQYF. The CDR3 nucleotides are TGTGCCTGGAGTGTAATGGGACTACCTCAAGAGACCCAGTACTTC.

This rearrangement joins TRBV2 to TRBJ1-2; D uncertain. The CDR3 runs to 13 residues. Looked up from germline, CDR1 is SNHLY and CDR2 is FYNNEI. Trimming pared 7 bases from V and 0 bases from J, leaving 9 bases between. The CDR3 sequence is CASIRTSNYGYTF. The CDR3 region has the DNA TGTGCCAGCATCCGCACTTCTAACTATGGCTACACCTTC.

J is TRBJ1-4 and V is TRBV10-3; 7 nucleotides agree with TRBD1. Germline CDR1 and CDR2: ENHRY and SYGVKD. V shed 10 bases and J 6 bases; nucleotides not matched to a gene: 17. The CDR3 totals 16 residues. This CDR3 reads CATPPADRDTDEKLFF. The CDR3 bases are TGTGCCACCCCCCCGGCCGACAGGGATACAGATGAAAAACTGTTTTTT.

The sample holds one count of this clone. The rearrangement uses TRBV4-1 and TRBJ1-1; TRBD1 agrees at 9 bases. The V and J ends lost 5 bases and 5 bases, in that order; junction bases with no gene match: 6. Germline V gene sequence: CDR1 MGHRA, CDR2 YSYEKL. The CDR3 covers 14 residues. The CDR3 reads CASSVPGTGTEAFF. In DNA, the CDR3 is TGCGCCAGCAGCGTTCCCGGGACAGGGACTGAAGCTTTCTTT.

The V call is TRBV25-1, the J call TRBJ1-1; D possibly corresponds to TRBD1 (5 bases). The CDR3 consists of 15 residues. In germline, CDR1 is MGHDK, CDR2 SYGVNS. The germline V and J ends were trimmed by 8 bases and 2 bases, with 18 bases remaining between them. CDR3 region: CASSKRGSLNTEAFF. The DNA of the CDR3 is TGTGCCAGCTCTAAACGGGGGTCCCTTAACACTGAAGCTTTCTTT.

The table lists this clone with a few counts. V is TRBV6-2 or TRBV6-3 and J is TRBJ1-1, with TRBD1 as a possible D gene (5 bases). The ends were cut back, 1 base at V and 7 bases at J, with 10 bases in the middle. The CDR3 sequence is 13 residues long. Germline V gene lookup returns CDR1 MNHEY and CDR2 SVGEGT. Here the CDR3 reads CASSYLGGIEAFF. Here the CDR3 DNA reads TGTGCCAGCAGTTACTTGGGGGGGATTGAAGCTTTCTTT.

The chain uses TRBV30 and TRBJ2-7; the match to TRBD2 covers 8 bases. V lost 0 bases to trimming and J lost 3 bases; unmatched junction nucleotides: 10. The CDR3 length is 16 residues. Germline V lookup: CDR1 GTSNPN, CDR2 SVGIG (reference sequence). CDR3 amino acids: CAWSVPELRGDYEQYF. The CDR3 DNA is TGTGCCTGGAGTGTTCCCGAACTGCGGGGGGACTACGAGCAGTACTTC.

V and J are TRBV5-1 and TRBJ2-7; 9 nucleotides align to TRBD2. CDR1 is SGHRS and CDR2 is YFSETQ in the germline V gene. J gave up 4 bases and V 0 bases, and 5 bases lay outside the gene matches. This CDR3 has 15 residues. Here the CDR3 DNA reads TGCGCCAGCAGCTTGGCGGCGGGGGGGCCTTACGAGCAGTACTTC. Protein: CASSLAAGGPYEQYF. Based on the CDR3 plus reference TRBV5-1 and TRBJ2-7, the full variable domain is KAGVTQTPRYLIKTRGQQVTLSCSPISGHRSVSWYQQTPGQGLQFLFEYFSETQRNKGNFPGRFSGRQFSNSRSEMNVSTLELGDSALYLCASSLAAGGPYEQYFGPGTRLTVT.

This chain connects TRBV12-5 to TRBJ2-7; D is uncertain. CDR1 is LGHNT and CDR2 is FRNRAP in the germline V gene. This CDR3 is 14 amino acids long. Between the trimmed V and J ends, which lost 2 bases and 0 bases, there was a span of 8 bases. In DNA form, the CDR3 reads TGTGCTAGTGGTTTGATTCCGTCCTCCTACGAGCAGTACTTC. It codes for CASGLIPSSYEQYF.

This clone was recorded a few times. The chain links TRBV5-6 to TRBJ2-3, with 9 bases identical to TRBD2. With 4 bases clipped from V and 2 bases from J, the junction kept 8 bases outside the gene matches. In germline, CDR1 is SGHDT, CDR2 YYEEEE. The CDR3 sequence is 16 residues long. The CDR3 region is CASSTETSGYTDTQYF. DNA of the CDR3: TGTGCCAGCAGCACAGAGACTAGCGGTTACACAGATACGCAGTATTTT.

The CDR3 is CASTQGGGNQPQHF. Written as DNA, the CDR3 is TGTGCCAGCACCCAGGGAGGCGGCAATCAGCCCCAGCATTTT. V gene TRBV2 combines with J gene TRBJ1-5; perhaps TRBD1 as D (5 bases). With 7 bases removed from V and 2 bases from J, the gap between germline ends came to 12 bases. CDR1 and CDR2 from the germline V gene are SNHLY and FYNNEI. The CDR3 has 14 residues.

This clone was seen a handful of times. The rearrangement joins TRBV10-1 to TRBJ2-1, with TRBD2 matching 10 bases. The ends lost 8 bases at V and 5 bases at J; junction bases unmatched: 6. Germline assignment: CDR1 WNHNN and CDR2 SYGVQD (reference sequence). This CDR3 region has 14 residues. CDR3 nucleotide sequence: TGCGCCAGCGCCTCTAGCGGGGGACACAATGAGCAGTTCTTC. Its translation: CASASSGGHNEQFF.

This chain joins TRBV6-2 or TRBV6-3 and TRBJ2-3; D may be TRBD2 (5 bases). CDR3 length: 15 amino acids. Deletions cut 6 bases from V and 2 bases from J, with 15 bases between. The germline CDR1 and CDR2 sequences are MNHEY and SVGEGT. The CDR3 bases are TGTGCCAGCAGCCGTCCGGGATTGTACACAGATACGCAGTATTTT. It specifies CASSRPGLYTDTQYF.

This sequence joins TRBV6-5 and TRBJ2-1; 12 nucleotides line up with TRBD2. Germline-derived CDR1 and CDR2 are MNHEY and SVGAGI. V dropped 6 bases and J dropped 4; count of bases not matched to a gene: 4. This CDR3 has 15 amino acids. The CDR3 region is CASSRTSGKYNEQFF. DNA for the CDR3: TGTGCCAGCAGCCGGACTAGCGGGAAGTACAATGAGCAGTTCTTC.

V is TRBV9 and J is TRBJ2-7, with D possibly matching TRBD1 (6 bases). Trimming pared 0 bases from V and 2 bases from J, leaving 12 bases between. The CDR3 consists of 15 residues. CDR1 and CDR2 from the germline V gene are SGDLS and YYNGEE. Here the CDR3 reads CASSVDPTGPYEQYF. CDR3 nucleotides: TGTGCCAGCAGCGTAGACCCCACAGGGCCCTACGAGCAGTACTTC.

This clone was seen a few times. The CDR3 reads CASRPDSSYGYTF. For the CDR3, the DNA is TGTGCCAGCAGGCCGGACAGTTCCTATGGCTACACCTTC. V is TRBV6-5 and J is TRBJ1-2; TRBD1 is a possible D gene (6 bases). The CDR3 is 13 residues long. Germline assignment: CDR1 MNHEY and CDR2 SVGAGI. The ends were cut back, 6 bases at V and 4 bases at J, with 12 bases in the middle.

V gene TRBV2 combines with J gene TRBJ1-1; D perhaps matches TRBD1 (5 bases). CDR1 SNHLY and CDR2 FYNNEI come from the germline V gene. This CDR3 is 13 amino acids long. The ends were cut back, 8 bases at V and 4 bases at J, with 14 bases in the middle. The CDR3 DNA sequence: TGTGCCAGCGAAGCGGGGCTGTTCACTGAAGCTTTCTTT. Translated: CASEAGLFTEAFF.

This sequence joins TRBV3-1 (or the pseudogene TRBV3-2) and TRBJ2-1; D uncertain. The CDR3 loop spans 16 amino acids. Germline-derived CDR1 and CDR2 are LGHDT and YNNKEL (reference sequence). V lost 0 bases, J lost 1 base, and 10 bases lay in between. The CDR3 region has the DNA TGTGCCAGCAGCCAAGATAGCTTTTTGTCCTACAATGAGCAGTTCTTC. Translated: CASSQDSFLSYNEQFF.

This rearrangement joins TRBV18 to TRBJ2-2; perhaps TRBD1 as D (5 bases). V lost 6 bases to trimming and J lost 0 bases, with 14 bases between them. This CDR3 has 16 amino acids. Germline CDR1 reads KGHSH; CDR2 reads LQKENI. The CDR3 DNA follows: TGTGCCAGCTCCCGACAAGACAGAGCGAACACCGGGGAGCTGTTTTTT. Translation: CASSRQDRANTGELFF.

The CDR3 protein is CAWQGAVEQYF. The CDR3 DNA follows: TGTGCCTGGCAGGGGGCGGTCGAGCAGTACTTC. The genes are TRBV30 and TRBJ2-7; 8 bases are shared with TRBD1. Germline CDR1 reads GTSNPN; CDR2 reads SVGIG (reference sequence). The CDR3 runs to 11 residues. The V gene end was trimmed by 5 bases and the J gene end by 6 bases; junction bases not matched to a gene: 3.

The DNA of the CDR3 is TGCGCCAGCAGCCAAGCCCAGGGACTAGCGGGAACACCGTCCTACGAGCAGTACTTC. It yields the protein CASSQAQGLAGTPSYEQYF. V gene TRBV4-1 combines with J gene TRBJ2-7; TRBD2 matches at 13 bases. Germline V gene sequence: CDR1 MGHRA, CDR2 YSYEKL. This CDR3 comprises 19 residues. Trimming took 1 base from V and 1 from J; bases not matched to a gene: 10.